This T cell receptor beta chain was sequenced during a study of blood T cell repertoires in COVID-19. About the study: Samples came from the United States, Italy and Spain, spanning acute and convalescent COVID-19. In each case, the material was cDNA or gDNA derived from T cells, B-cell-depleted T cells, or PBMCs.

Libraries were prepared by immunoSEQ multiplex PCR; TCRdb keeps only in-frame clonotypes and omits some of them. This sample has approximately 300,000 clones, with more than 75% found just once. The V end lost 3 bases, the J end lost 0 bases, and 6 bases lay between the germline ends. The germline V gene encodes CDR1 GTSNPN and CDR2 SVGIG (reference sequence). This CDR3 is 13 amino acids long. Specimen: peripheral blood. The genes are TRBV30 and TRBJ2-1; D call uncertain. This TCR was recovered from a man in his fifties with active or convalescent COVID-19. CDR3 bases: TGTGCCTGGAGCCCCAGCTCCTACAATGAGCAGTTCTTC. Translated: CAWSPSSYNEQFF.